These T cell receptor beta chains were read from a single sample in a study of T cell changes during pregnancy in multiple sclerosis. Profiling relied on immunoSEQ multiplex PCR, and the TCRdb table lists in-frame clones only, not all of them. The data show under 50,000 clones, 85% to 95% seen once. Sequencing was performed on CD4+ T cells from peripheral blood mononuclear cells, taken in the second trimester of pregnancy. The receptors shown here come from a female donor in good health, enrolled as a control in a pregnancy study. CDR3s include the opening cysteine and the closing phenylalanine or tryptophan. Fields, in order: clone size, D gene, J gene, V gene, CDR3 protein, CDR3 DNA. D genes are given only for firm matches. Size tells how often a clone was seen (once, few, many) or the class of an expanded clone, and some rows leave it out.

once TRBD1 TRBJ1-2 TRBV18 CASSPEDRSNNYGYTF TGTGCCAGCTCACCGGAGGACAGGAGTAATAACTATGGCTACACCTTC
. . TRBJ2-3 TRBV7-2 CASSLAITDTQYF TGTGCCAGCAGCTTAGCTATCACAGATACGCAGTATTTT
. . TRBJ1-1 TRBV9 CASSVVQANTEAFF TGTGCCAGCAGCGTAGTCCAGGCGAACACTGAAGCTTTCTTT
. TRBD2 TRBJ2-3 TRBV13 CASSLEGLAGTDTQYF TGTGCCAGCAGCTTAGAGGGACTAGCGGGCACAGATACGCAGTATTTT
once TRBD1 TRBJ1-5 TRBV19 CASSLTGESGQPQHF TGTGCCAGTAGCCTGACAGGGGAATCGGGCCAGCCCCAGCATTTT
. TRBD2 TRBJ2-3 TRBV11-3 CASSLGTSGGGPRTDTQYF TGTGCCAGCAGCCTCGGGACTAGCGGGGGTGGCCCGCGCACAGATACGCAGTATTTT
. TRBD1 TRBJ1-1 TRBV7-9 CASSLADRGGTEAFF TGTGCCAGCAGCTTAGCCGACAGGGGGGGGACTGAAGCTTTCTTT
. TRBD1 TRBJ1-4 TRBV25-1 CASSALQGQGEKLFF TGTGCCAGCAGTGCCCTCCAGGGACAGGGGGAAAAACTGTTTTTT
. . TRBJ1-4 TRBV7-9 CASSLYQGTEKLFF TGTGCCAGCAGCTTATATCAGGGGACTGAAAAACTGTTTTTT
. . TRBJ2-2 TRBV7-2 CASSLDSNTGELFF TGTGCCAGCAGCTTGGACAGCAACACCGGGGAGCTGTTTTTT
. . TRBJ2-7 TRBV9 CASSVESGETYEQYF TGTGCCAGCAGCGTAGAATCCGGGGAGACCTACGAGCAGTACTTC
. . TRBJ2-7 TRBV6-5 CASSSRDPSYEQYF TGTGCCAGCAGCTCCCGGGATCCGTCCTACGAGCAGTACTTC
. TRBD1 TRBJ1-3 TRBV9 CASSRGQVGGSGNTIYF TGTGCCAGCAGCCGTGGACAGGTGGGGGGCTCTGGAAACACCATATATTTT
. TRBD1 TRBJ1-1 TRBV7-9 CASSSQTGGTEAFF TGTGCCAGCAGCTCCCAGACAGGGGGCACTGAAGCTTTCTTT
. . TRBJ1-1 TRBV4-2 CASSQDRVTSTEAFF TGTGCCAGCAGCCAAGATCGGGTTACGAGCACTGAAGCTTTCTTT
. . TRBJ1-2 TRBV10-3 CAISESGADGYTF TGTGCCATCAGTGAGTCGGGGGCCGATGGCTACACCTTC
. TRBD1 TRBJ2-7 TRBV11-1 CASSYDRDEQYF TGTGCCAGCAGCTACGACAGGGATGAGCAGTACTTC
. TRBD2 TRBJ2-1 TRBV7-3 CASSSSGGAYNEQFF TGTGCCAGCAGCTCAAGCGGGGGCGCCTACAATGAGCAGTTCTTC
once . TRBJ1-3 TRBV30 CAWSVGLRTIYF TGTGCCTGGAGTGTAGGATTGCGGACCATATATTTT
. . TRBJ2-2 TRBV9 CASSARQATGELFF TGTGCCAGCAGCGCACGACAGGCAACCGGGGAGCTGTTTTTT
. TRBD1 TRBJ1-5 TRBV19 CASSRTGTGNYQPQHF TGTGCCAGTAGCCGAACCGGGACAGGGAATTATCAGCCCCAGCATTTT
. TRBD2 TRBJ2-5 TRBV10-2 CASSESKRGPQETQYF TGCGCCAGCAGTGAGTCGAAGCGGGGGCCGCAAGAGACCCAGTACTTC
. . TRBJ1-5 TRBV10-3 CAIGGTGVHQPQHF TGTGCCATCGGTGGAACAGGCGTCCATCAGCCCCAGCATTTT
. . TRBJ1-3 TRBV5-1 CASSFGPQEVNTIYF TGCGCCAGCAGCTTTGGTCCCCAAGAGGTGAACACCATATATTTT
. . TRBJ2-7 TRBV4-2 CASSQDRGSGEQYF TGTGCCAGCAGCCAAGATAGAGGTTCTGGAGAGCAGTACTTC
. TRBD2 TRBJ2-3 TRBV5-6 CASSLVGSGGPSTDTQYF TGTGCCAGCAGCTTGGTGGGTAGCGGGGGGCCTAGCACAGATACGCAGTATTTT
. TRBD1 TRBJ2-1 TRBV19 CASSARWTGSYGTPGGREFF TGTGCCAGTAGTGCAAGGTGGACAGGGTCCTACGGGACTCCAGGGGGAAGGGAGTTCTTC
. . TRBJ1-1 TRBV2 CASGGDGTEAFF TGTGCCAGCGGGGGGGATGGTACTGAAGCTTTCTTT
. TRBD1 TRBJ1-1 TRBV18 CASSRDRNTEAFF TGTGCCAGCTCACGGGACAGGAACACTGAAGCTTTCTTT
. TRBD1 TRBJ1-5 TRBV19 CASSLGQGRHF TGTGCCAGTAGTTTAGGACAGGGACGGCATTTT
. TRBD1 TRBJ2-5 TRBV7-9 CASSYDGTGGQETQYF TGTGCCAGCAGCTATGACGGGACAGGGGGCCAAGAGACCCAGTACTTC
. TRBD1 TRBJ1-5 TRBV7-8 CASSLGQGDWQPQHF TGTGCCAGCAGCTTGGGACAGGGGGACTGGCAGCCCCAGCATTTT
. . TRBJ1-2 TRBV4-1 CASSQGGVGINYGYTF TGCGCCAGCAGCCAGGGGGGGGTGGGTATCAACTATGGCTACACCTTC
. TRBD1 TRBJ2-3 TRBV6-4 CASSDSTGADTQYF TGTGCCAGCAGTGACTCGACAGGGGCAGATACGCAGTATTTT
. TRBD2 TRBJ2-3 TRBV4-2 CASSQGLAGTDTQYF TGTGCCAGCAGCCAAGGACTAGCGGGCACAGATACGCAGTATTTT
. TRBD1 TRBJ2-2 TRBV4-1 CASSQEGTGHTGELFF TGCGCCAGCAGCCAAGAAGGGACAGGTCACACCGGGGAGCTGTTTTTT
. . TRBJ1-6 TRBV12-2 CASRSVWSPLHF TGTGCAAGTCGCTCAGTTTGGTCACCCCTCCACTTT
. TRBD2 TRBJ2-3 TRBV7-2 CASSLASGGAVDTQYF TGTGCCAGCAGCTTGGCTAGCGGGGGGGCCGTAGATACGCAGTATTTT
. TRBD1 TRBJ2-7 TRBV28 CASSSPPGQSYEQYF TGTGCCAGCAGTTCACCACCGGGACAGTCCTACGAGCAGTACTTC
once . TRBJ1-2 TRBV9 CASSVAGGAGPHGYTF TGTGCCAGCAGCGTAGCCGGGGGGGCAGGGCCCCATGGCTACACCTTC
. . TRBJ1-1 TRBV19 CASRNPGGTAPNTEAFF TGTGCCAGTAGGAACCCGGGAGGCACGGCACCAAACACTGAAGCTTTCTTT
once TRBD1 TRBJ2-7 TRBV9 CASSAGTDLSYEQYF TGTGCCAGCAGCGCAGGGACAGATCTCTCCTACGAGCAGTACTTC
. TRBD2 TRBJ2-1 TRBV27 CASRGSGTRSYNEQFF TGTGCCAGCAGAGGGAGCGGGACGAGATCTTACAATGAGCAGTTCTTC
. . TRBJ1-6 TRBV13 CASSLLTGGGGISPLHF TGTGCCAGCAGCTTATTGACGGGGGGAGGGGGAATCTCACCCCTCCACTTT
. . TRBJ1-6 TRBV30 CAWSVLQESNSPLHF TGTGCCTGGAGTGTACTGCAGGAAAGTAATTCACCCCTCCACTTT
. . TRBJ1-2 TRBV7-9 CASSLTDYGYTF TGTGCCAGCAGCCTGACAGACTATGGCTACACCTTC
. TRBD2 TRBJ2-3 TRBV7-3 CASSPSGGATDTQYF TGTGCCAGCAGCCCTAGCGGGGGGGCCACAGATACGCAGTATTTT
. . TRBJ2-1 TRBV5-6 CASSLPLAHSYNEQFF TGTGCCAGCAGCCTTCCACTAGCTCACTCCTACAATGAGCAGTTCTTC
. . TRBJ2-1 TRBV7-8 CASQKRPRGMGYNEQFF TGTGCCAGCCAAAAGAGGCCGCGAGGGATGGGCTACAATGAGCAGTTCTTC
. . TRBJ1-5 TRBV7-6 CASSLGAGYQPQHF TGTGCCAGCAGCTTAGGTGCGGGATATCAGCCCCAGCATTTT
. TRBD1 TRBJ1-2 TRBV19 CASRPEDRGNLIGYTF TGTGCCAGTAGACCTGAGGACAGGGGGAATTTGATTGGCTACACCTTC
. . TRBJ2-3 TRBV9 CASSVGGSRSTDTQYF TGTGCCAGCAGCGTAGGAGGGTCCAGGAGTACAGATACGCAGTATTTT
. . TRBJ1-1 TRBV12-5 CASGAGIEAFF TGTGCTAGTGGGGCAGGGATCGAAGCTTTCTTT